This T cell receptor beta chain is from a study of early T cells in non-severe SARS-CoV-2 infection. TCRdb recomputed calls from the 5' RACE reads with MiXCR, one row per CDR3 protein. The sample consists of 64,000 or so distinct CDR3 sequences, 11% of them appearing once. The germline gives CDR1 LNHNV, CDR2 YYDKDF (reference sequence). CDR3 size: 12 residues. Trimming pared 5 bases from V and 1 base from J, leaving 5 bases between. This clonotype was counted many times. The starting material was whole blood, obtained at baseline. This sequence originates from an adult who was a healthcare worker with PCR-confirmed SARS-CoV-2 infection or an uninfected control (not recorded which). The rearrangement links TRBV15 to TRBJ2-5, with D perhaps matching TRBD1 or TRBD2 (5 bases each). CDR3 sequence (DNA): TGTGCCACCAGCGGGACCCAAGAGACCCAGTACTTC. Translation: CATSGTQETQYF.